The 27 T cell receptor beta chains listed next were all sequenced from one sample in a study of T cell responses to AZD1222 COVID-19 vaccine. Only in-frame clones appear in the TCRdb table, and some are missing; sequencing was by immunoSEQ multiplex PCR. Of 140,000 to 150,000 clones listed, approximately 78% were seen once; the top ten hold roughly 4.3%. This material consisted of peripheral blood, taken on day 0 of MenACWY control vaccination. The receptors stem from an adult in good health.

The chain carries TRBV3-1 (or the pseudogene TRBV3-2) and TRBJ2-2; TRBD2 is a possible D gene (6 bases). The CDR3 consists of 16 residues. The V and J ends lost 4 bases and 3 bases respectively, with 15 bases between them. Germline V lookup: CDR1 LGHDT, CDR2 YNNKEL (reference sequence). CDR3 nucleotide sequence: TGTGCCAGCAGCCGCAACCTCGGAGGGGACACCGGGGAGCTGTTTTTT. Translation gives CASSRNLGGDTGELFF.

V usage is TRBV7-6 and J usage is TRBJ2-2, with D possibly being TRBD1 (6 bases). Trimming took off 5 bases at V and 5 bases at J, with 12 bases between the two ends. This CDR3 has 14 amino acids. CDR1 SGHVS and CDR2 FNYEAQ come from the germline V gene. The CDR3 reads CASSLGRGTGELFF. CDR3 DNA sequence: TGTGCCAGCAGCCTGGGCAGGGGTACCGGGGAGCTGTTTTTT. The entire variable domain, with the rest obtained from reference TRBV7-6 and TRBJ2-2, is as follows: GAGVSQSPRYKVTKRGQDVALRCDPISGHVSLYWYRQALGQGPEFLTYFNYEAQQDKSGLPNDRFSAERPEGSISTLTIQRTEQRDSAMYRCASSLGRGTGELFFGEGSRLTVL.

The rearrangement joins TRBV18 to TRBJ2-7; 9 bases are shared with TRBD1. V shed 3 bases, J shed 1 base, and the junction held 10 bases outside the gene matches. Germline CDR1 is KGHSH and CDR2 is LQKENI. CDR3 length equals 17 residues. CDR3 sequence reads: CASSPPPGQGTSYEQYF. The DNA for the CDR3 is TGTGCCAGCTCACCCCCCCCCGGACAGGGGACATCCTACGAGCAGTACTTC.

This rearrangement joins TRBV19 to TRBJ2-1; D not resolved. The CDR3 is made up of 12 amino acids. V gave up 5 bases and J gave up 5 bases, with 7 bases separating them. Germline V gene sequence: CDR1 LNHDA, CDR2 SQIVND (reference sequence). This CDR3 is CASSFIDNEQFF. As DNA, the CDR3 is TGTGCCAGTAGTTTCATCGACAATGAGCAGTTCTTC.

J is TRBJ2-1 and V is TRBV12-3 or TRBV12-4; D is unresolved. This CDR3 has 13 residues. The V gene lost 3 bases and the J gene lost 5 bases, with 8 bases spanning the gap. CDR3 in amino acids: CASSLMVNNEQFF. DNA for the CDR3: TGTGCCAGCAGTTTGATGGTTAACAATGAGCAGTTCTTC.

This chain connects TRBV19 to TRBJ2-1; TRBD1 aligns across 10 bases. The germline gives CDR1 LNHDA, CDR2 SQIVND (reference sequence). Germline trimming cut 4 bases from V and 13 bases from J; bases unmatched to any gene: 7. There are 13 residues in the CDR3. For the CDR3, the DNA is TGTGCCAGTAGTACATACGGACAGGGGGAACAGTTCTTC. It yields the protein CASSTYGQGEQFF.

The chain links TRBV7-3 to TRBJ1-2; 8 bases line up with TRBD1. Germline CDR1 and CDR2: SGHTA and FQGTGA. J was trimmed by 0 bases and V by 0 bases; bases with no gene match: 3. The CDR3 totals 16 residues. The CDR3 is CASSLTGTGSNYGYTF. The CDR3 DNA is TGTGCCAGCAGCTTAACCGGGACAGGATCTAACTATGGCTACACCTTC. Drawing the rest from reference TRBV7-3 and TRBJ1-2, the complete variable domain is GAGVSQTPSNKVTEKGKYVELRCDPISGHTALYWYRQSLGQGPEFLIYFQGTGAADDSGLPNDRFFAVRPEGSVSTLKIQRTERGDSAVYLCASSLTGTGSNYGYTFGSGTRLTVV.

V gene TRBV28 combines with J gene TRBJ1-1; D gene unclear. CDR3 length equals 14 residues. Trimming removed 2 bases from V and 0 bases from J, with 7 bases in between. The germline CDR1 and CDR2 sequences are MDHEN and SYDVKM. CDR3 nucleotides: TGTGCCAGCAGTTTAGGTCCTTTGAACACTGAAGCTTTCTTT. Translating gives CASSLGPLNTEAFF.

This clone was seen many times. CDR3 coding DNA: TGTGCCAGCAGTAGACAGGGATACACAGATACGCAGTATTTT. It yields the protein CASSRQGYTDTQYF. The chain joins TRBV5-6 to TRBJ2-3; 7 bases are a match to TRBD1. V was pared by 5 bases and J by 2 bases, with 5 bases of the junction left unmatched. The CDR3 has 14 residues. Germline V lookup: CDR1 SGHDT, CDR2 YYEEEE.

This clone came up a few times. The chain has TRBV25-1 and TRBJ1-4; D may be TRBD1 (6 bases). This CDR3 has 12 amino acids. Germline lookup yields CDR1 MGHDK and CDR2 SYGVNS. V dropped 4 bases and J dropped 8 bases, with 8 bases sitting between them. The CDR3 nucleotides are TGTGCCAGCAGTGCAGACAGGGAAAAACTGTTTTTT. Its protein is CASSADREKLFF.

The CDR3 loop is CASSSTGDTEAFF. CDR3 DNA sequence: TGTGCCAGCAGCTCCACTGGGGACACTGAAGCTTTCTTT. The chain has TRBV11-2 and TRBJ1-1; no definite D call. The ends were cut back, 4 bases at V and 3 bases at J, with 9 bases in the middle. The V gene's germline CDR1 is SGHAT and CDR2 FQNNGV. The CDR3 consists of 13 residues. Full variable domain (missing parts from reference TRBV11-2 and TRBJ1-1): EAGVAQSPRYKIIEKRQSVAFWCNPISGHATLYWYQQILGQGPKLLIQFQNNGVVDDSQLPKDRFSAERLKGVDSTLKIQPAKLEDSAVYLCASSSTGDTEAFFGQGTRLTVV.

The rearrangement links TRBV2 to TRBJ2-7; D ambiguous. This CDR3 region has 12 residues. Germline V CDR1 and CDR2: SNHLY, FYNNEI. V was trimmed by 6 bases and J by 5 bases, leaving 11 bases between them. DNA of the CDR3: TGTGCCAGCAGATTACTCAAGGACGAGCAGTACGTC. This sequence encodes CASRLLKDEQYV.

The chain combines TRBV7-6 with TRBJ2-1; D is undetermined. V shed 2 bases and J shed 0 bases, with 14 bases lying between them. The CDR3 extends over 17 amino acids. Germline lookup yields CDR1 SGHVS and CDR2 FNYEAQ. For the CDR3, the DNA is TGTGCCAGCAGCTTACTCTCAGGTCCCAGCTCCTACAATGAGCAGTTCTTC. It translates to CASSLLSGPSSYNEQFF.

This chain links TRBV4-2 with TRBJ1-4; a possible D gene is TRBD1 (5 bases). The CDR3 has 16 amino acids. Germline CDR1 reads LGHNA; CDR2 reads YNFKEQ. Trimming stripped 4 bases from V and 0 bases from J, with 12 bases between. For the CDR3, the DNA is TGTGCCAGCAGCCTGCGATGGGACTCAACTAATGAAAAACTGTTTTTT. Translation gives CASSLRWDSTNEKLFF.

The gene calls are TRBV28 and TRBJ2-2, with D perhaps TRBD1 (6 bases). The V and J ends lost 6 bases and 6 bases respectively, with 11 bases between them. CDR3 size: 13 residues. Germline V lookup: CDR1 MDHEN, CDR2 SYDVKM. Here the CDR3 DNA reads TGTGCCAGCAGGCTAGGACAGCCCGGGGAGCTGTTTTTT. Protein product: CASRLGQPGELFF.

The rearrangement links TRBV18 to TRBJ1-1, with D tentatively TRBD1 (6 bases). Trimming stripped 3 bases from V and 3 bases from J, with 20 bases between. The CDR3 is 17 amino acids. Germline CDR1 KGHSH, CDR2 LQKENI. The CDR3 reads CASSPTDRNLRDTEAFF. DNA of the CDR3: TGTGCCAGCTCACCCACCGACAGGAACCTACGGGACACTGAAGCTTTCTTT.

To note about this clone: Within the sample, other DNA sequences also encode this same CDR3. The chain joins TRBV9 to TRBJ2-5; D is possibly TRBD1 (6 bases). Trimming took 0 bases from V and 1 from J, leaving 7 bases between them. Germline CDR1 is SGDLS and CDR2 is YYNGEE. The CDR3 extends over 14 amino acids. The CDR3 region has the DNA TGTGCCAGCAGCGTAGGGACAGTCCAAGAGACCCAGTACTTC. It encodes CASSVGTVQETQYF.

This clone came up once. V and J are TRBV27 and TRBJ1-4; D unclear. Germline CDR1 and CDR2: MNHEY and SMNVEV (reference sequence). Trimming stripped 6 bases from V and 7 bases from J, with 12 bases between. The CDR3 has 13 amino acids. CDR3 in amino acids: CASSFSKGEKLFF. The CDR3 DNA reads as TGTGCCAGCAGCTTTTCGAAGGGTGAAAAACTGTTTTTT.

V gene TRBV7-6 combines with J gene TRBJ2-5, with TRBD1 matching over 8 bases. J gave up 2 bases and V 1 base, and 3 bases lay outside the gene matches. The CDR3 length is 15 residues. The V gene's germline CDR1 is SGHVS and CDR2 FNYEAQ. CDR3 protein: CASSLGQGRQETQYF. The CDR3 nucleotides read TGTGCCAGCAGCTTAGGACAGGGGAGACAAGAGACCCAGTACTTC.

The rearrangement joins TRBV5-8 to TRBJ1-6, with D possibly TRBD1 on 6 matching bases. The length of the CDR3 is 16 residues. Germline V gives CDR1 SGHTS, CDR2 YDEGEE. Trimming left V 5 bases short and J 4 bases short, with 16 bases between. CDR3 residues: CASSHDRTAYNSPLHF. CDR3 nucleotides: TGTGCCAGCAGTCATGACCGGACAGCATATAATTCACCCCTCCACTTT.

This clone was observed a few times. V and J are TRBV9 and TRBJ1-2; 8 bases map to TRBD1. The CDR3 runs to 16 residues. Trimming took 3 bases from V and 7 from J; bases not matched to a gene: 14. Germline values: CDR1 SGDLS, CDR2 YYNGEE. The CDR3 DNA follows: TGTGCCAGCAGCGCTTTGACAGGGGACCTGCGGGGTGGCTACACCTTC. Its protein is CASSALTGDLRGGYTF.

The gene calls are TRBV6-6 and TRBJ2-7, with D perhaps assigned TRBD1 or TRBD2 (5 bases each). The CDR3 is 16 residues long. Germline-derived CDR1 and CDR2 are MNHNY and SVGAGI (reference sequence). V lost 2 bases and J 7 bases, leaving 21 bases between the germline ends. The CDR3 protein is CASSYTTRDPSGEQYV. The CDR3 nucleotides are TGTGCCAGCAGTTACACAACCCGGGACCCTTCTGGTGAGCAGTACGTC.

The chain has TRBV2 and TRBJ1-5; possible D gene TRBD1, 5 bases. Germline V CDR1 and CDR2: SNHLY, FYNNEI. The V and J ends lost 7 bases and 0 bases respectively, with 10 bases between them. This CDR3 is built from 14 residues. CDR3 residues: CASTWDVSNQPQHF. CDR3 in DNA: TGTGCCAGCACCTGGGACGTTAGCAATCAGCCCCAGCATTTT.

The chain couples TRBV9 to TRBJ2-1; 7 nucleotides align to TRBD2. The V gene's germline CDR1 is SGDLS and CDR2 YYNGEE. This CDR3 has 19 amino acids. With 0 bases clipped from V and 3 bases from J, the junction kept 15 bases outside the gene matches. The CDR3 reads CASSVEVGSSGSLYNEQFF. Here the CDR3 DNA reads TGTGCCAGCAGCGTAGAGGTAGGATCTAGCGGATCGCTCTACAATGAGCAGTTCTTC.

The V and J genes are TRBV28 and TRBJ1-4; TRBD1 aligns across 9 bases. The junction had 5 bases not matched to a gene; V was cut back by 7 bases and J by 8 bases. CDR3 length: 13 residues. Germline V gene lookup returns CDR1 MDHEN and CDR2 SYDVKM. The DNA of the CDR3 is TGTGCCAGCACCTCCGGGACAGGGGAAAAACTGTTTTTT. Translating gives CASTSGTGEKLFF.

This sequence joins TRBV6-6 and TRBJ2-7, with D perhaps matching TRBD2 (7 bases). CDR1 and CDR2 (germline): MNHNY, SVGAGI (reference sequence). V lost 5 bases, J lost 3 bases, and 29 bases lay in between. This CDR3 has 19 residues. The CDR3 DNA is TGTGCCAGCAGTCAAACCTTGTTTTCGGGGGCGCGGGGGAGCTACGAGCAGTACGTC. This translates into CASSQTLFSGARGSYEQYV.

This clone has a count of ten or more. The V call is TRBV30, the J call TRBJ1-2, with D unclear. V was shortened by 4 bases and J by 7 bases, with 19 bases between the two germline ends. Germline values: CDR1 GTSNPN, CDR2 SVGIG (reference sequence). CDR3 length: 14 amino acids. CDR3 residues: CAWTMTASFGGYTF. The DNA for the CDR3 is TGTGCCTGGACGATGACGGCCAGTTTCGGTGGCTACACCTTC.